A selection of T cell receptor beta chains follows, all from one sample in a study of human T cells and chemical hapten exposure. Via MiXCR, TCRdb re-called the RACE reads, giving one row per CDR3 protein. The repertoire holds some 340,000 distinct CDR3 sequences, with approximately 6.3% as singletons. The sample consisted of whole blood, taken in connection with sensitization to the hapten diphenylcyclopropenone (DPC). The source of these receptors is a woman aged 18-29 years with alopecia areata. Some clones in this sample may be carry-over from other donors' samples. The CDR3 runs from the conserved cysteine through the conserved F or W. The order of the fields is V gene, D gene, J gene, clone size, CDR3 protein, CDR3 DNA. D genes are given only for firm matches. Size values are once, few and many counts, or a class for expanded clones, and some rows have none.

v_gene: TRBV4-2; d_gene: TRBD2; j_gene: TRBJ2-1; abundance: few; CDR3aa: CASSQDASGGYNEQFF; CDR3nt: TGTGCCAGCAGCCAAGACGCTAGCGGGGGGTACAATGAGCAGTTCTTC
v_gene: TRBV20-1; d_gene: NA; j_gene: TRBJ2-7; abundance: many; CDR3aa: CSAAGPYEQYF; CDR3nt: TGCAGTGCCGCAGGTCCCTACGAGCAGTACTTC
v_gene: TRBV5-1; d_gene: TRBD1; j_gene: TRBJ2-7; abundance: NA; CDR3aa: CASSFEGQGPYEQYF; CDR3nt: TGCGCCAGCAGCTTTGAGGGACAGGGACCCTACGAGCAGTACTTC
v_gene: TRBV19; d_gene: TRBD1; j_gene: TRBJ2-5; abundance: NA; CDR3aa: CASSMGQGGTQYF; CDR3nt: TGTGCCAGTAGTATGGGACAGGGGGGGACCCAGTACTTC
v_gene: TRBV12-3/TRBV12-4; d_gene: NA; j_gene: TRBJ2-2; abundance: many; CDR3aa: CASRGSAGELFF; CDR3nt: TGTGCCAGCAGAGGTTCCGCCGGGGAGCTGTTTTTT
v_gene: TRBV6-6; d_gene: NA; j_gene: TRBJ1-2; abundance: many; CDR3aa: CASSSTGNYYGYTF; CDR3nt: TGTGCCAGCAGCTCCACAGGGAACTACTATGGCTACACCTTC
v_gene: TRBV7-2; d_gene: TRBD1; j_gene: TRBJ2-3; abundance: NA; CDR3aa: CASSSTGMDTQYF; CDR3nt: TGTGCCAGCAGCTCGACAGGGATGGATACGCAGTATTTT
v_gene: TRBV7-3; d_gene: TRBD1; j_gene: TRBJ1-4; abundance: few; CDR3aa: CASSPIRKTGGEKLFF; CDR3nt: TGTGCCAGCAGCCCCATCAGGAAGACAGGGGGGGAAAAACTGTTTTTT
v_gene: TRBV6-1; d_gene: NA; j_gene: TRBJ1-1; abundance: few; CDR3aa: CASLRNTVNTEAFF; CDR3nt: TGTGCCAGCCTCCGCAACACCGTGAACACTGAAGCTTTCTTT
v_gene: TRBV7-8; d_gene: TRBD1; j_gene: TRBJ2-5; abundance: NA; CDR3aa: CASSQGDLPGRETQYF; CDR3nt: TGTGCCAGCAGCCAGGGGGATCTTCCCGGTAGGGAGACCCAGTACTTC
v_gene: TRBV3-1; d_gene: NA; j_gene: TRBJ1-5; abundance: NA; CDR3aa: CASSPSSVQPQHF; CDR3nt: TGTGCCAGCAGCCCTTCTTCTGTGCAGCCCCAGCATTTT
v_gene: TRBV4-3; d_gene: TRBD1; j_gene: TRBJ2-3; abundance: NA; CDR3aa: CASSQDGTGGKGDTQYF; CDR3nt: TGCGCCAGCAGCCAAGATGGGACAGGGGGCAAGGGCGATACGCAGTATTTT
v_gene: TRBV9; d_gene: TRBD2; j_gene: TRBJ2-5; abundance: NA; CDR3aa: CASSVAGGLGETQYF; CDR3nt: TGTGCCAGCAGCGTAGCGGGGGGGCTGGGAGAGACCCAGTACTTC
v_gene: TRBV3-1; d_gene: NA; j_gene: TRBJ2-7; abundance: many; CDR3aa: CASSSSSYEQYF; CDR3nt: TGTGCCAGCAGTTCGAGCTCCTACGAGCAGTACTTC
v_gene: TRBV6-1; d_gene: NA; j_gene: TRBJ1-5; abundance: few; CDR3aa: CASSLSTTSYSNQPQHF; CDR3nt: TGTGCCAGCAGTTTGTCTACAACCTCCTATAGCAATCAGCCCCAGCATTTT
v_gene: TRBV12-3/TRBV12-4; d_gene: NA; j_gene: TRBJ1-2; abundance: few; CDR3aa: CASSLGLEGYTF; CDR3nt: TGTGCCAGCAGTTTAGGGCTGGAAGGCTACACCTTC
v_gene: TRBV27; d_gene: NA; j_gene: TRBJ2-7; abundance: few; CDR3aa: CASSLLGWGGGYEQYF; CDR3nt: TGTGCCAGCAGTTTACTTGGGTGGGGGGGCGGATACGAGCAGTACTTC
v_gene: TRBV12-3/TRBV12-4; d_gene: NA; j_gene: TRBJ1-5; abundance: NA; CDR3aa: CASSLIGSAPNQPQHF; CDR3nt: TGTGCCAGCAGTTTAATAGGGTCAGCTCCTAATCAGCCCCAGCATTTT
v_gene: TRBV3-1; d_gene: NA; j_gene: TRBJ2-7; abundance: few; CDR3aa: CASSQGGGHYEQYF; CDR3nt: TGTGCCAGCAGCCAAGGTGGAGGCCACTACGAGCAGTACTTC
v_gene: TRBV4-2; d_gene: NA; j_gene: TRBJ2-3; abundance: many; CDR3aa: CASSQGESPASDTQYF; CDR3nt: TGTGCCAGCAGCCAAGGTGAATCGCCCGCGTCAGATACGCAGTATTTT
v_gene: TRBV6-6; d_gene: TRBD1; j_gene: TRBJ1-2; abundance: few; CDR3aa: CASSSRTGGFYGYTF; CDR3nt: TGTGCCAGCAGTTCTCGGACAGGAGGATTCTATGGCTACACCTTC
v_gene: TRBV5-5; d_gene: NA; j_gene: TRBJ2-3; abundance: few; CDR3aa: CASSSRDGGADTQYF; CDR3nt: TGTGCCAGCAGCTCCCGGGACGGAGGGGCAGATACGCAGTATTTT
v_gene: TRBV4-3; d_gene: NA; j_gene: TRBJ2-1; abundance: NA; CDR3aa: CASSQDLNGGEQFF; CDR3nt: TGCGCCAGCAGCCAAGATCTTAACGGGGGTGAGCAGTTCTTC
v_gene: TRBV4-2; d_gene: NA; j_gene: TRBJ2-5; abundance: many; CDR3aa: CASSQGLQETQYF; CDR3nt: TGTGCCAGCAGCCAGGGGCTGCAAGAGACCCAGTACTTC
v_gene: TRBV2; d_gene: NA; j_gene: TRBJ2-2; abundance: NA; CDR3aa: CATETRATGSTGELFF; CDR3nt: TGTGCCACCGAAACTCGGGCCACAGGATCAACCGGGGAGCTGTTTTTT
v_gene: TRBV11-2; d_gene: TRBD2; j_gene: TRBJ2-3; abundance: few; CDR3aa: CASSFTSAADTQYF; CDR3nt: TGTGCCAGCAGCTTCACTAGCGCGGCAGATACGCAGTATTTT
v_gene: TRBV12-5; d_gene: NA; j_gene: TRBJ2-1; abundance: few; CDR3aa: CASGLVLGHVNEQFF; CDR3nt: TGTGCTAGTGGTTTGGTACTAGGACATGTGAATGAGCAGTTCTTC
v_gene: TRBV20-1; d_gene: TRBD2; j_gene: TRBJ2-3; abundance: NA; CDR3aa: CSAPAGSTDTQYF; CDR3nt: TGCAGTGCCCCAGCGGGGTCCACAGATACGCAGTATTTT
v_gene: TRBV10-3; d_gene: NA; j_gene: TRBJ2-7; abundance: few; CDR3aa: CAISAGVSNYEQYF; CDR3nt: TGTGCCATCAGCGCAGGGGTGTCGAATTACGAGCAGTACTTC
v_gene: TRBV12-3/TRBV12-4; d_gene: TRBD1; j_gene: TRBJ1-4; abundance: few; CDR3aa: CASTSPGQSNEKLFF; CDR3nt: TGTGCCAGCACCTCTCCGGGACAGTCTAATGAAAAACTGTTTTTT
v_gene: TRBV15; d_gene: TRBD1; j_gene: TRBJ1-6; abundance: many; CDR3aa: CATSEGQVNSPLHF; CDR3nt: TGTGCCACTAGCGAGGGACAGGTCAATTCTCCCCTCCACTTT
v_gene: TRBV5-5; d_gene: NA; j_gene: TRBJ1-3; abundance: few; CDR3aa: CASSLELGGNTIYF; CDR3nt: TGTGCCAGCAGCTTGGAGCTGGGGGGAAACACCATATATTTT
v_gene: TRBV6-5; d_gene: TRBD1; j_gene: TRBJ2-7; abundance: many; CDR3aa: CASTLGTGVLYEQYF; CDR3nt: TGTGCCAGCACTCTAGGGACAGGGGTCCTCTACGAGCAGTACTTC
v_gene: TRBV7-9; d_gene: NA; j_gene: TRBJ2-3; abundance: few; CDR3aa: CASSLAMGTDTQYF; CDR3nt: TGTGCCAGCAGCTTAGCGATGGGCACAGATACGCAGTATTTT
v_gene: TRBV4-3; d_gene: NA; j_gene: TRBJ1-3; abundance: many; CDR3aa: CASSQGGALGNTIYF; CDR3nt: TGCGCCAGCAGCCAGGGAGGGGCCCTTGGAAACACCATATATTTT
v_gene: TRBV12-3/TRBV12-4; d_gene: NA; j_gene: TRBJ2-7; abundance: few; CDR3aa: CASRILPLQGSHEQYF; CDR3nt: TGTGCCAGCAGAATTCTCCCGTTACAGGGTTCCCACGAGCAGTACTTC
v_gene: TRBV4-1; d_gene: TRBD1; j_gene: TRBJ1-2; abundance: many; CDR3aa: CASSHGAGTGFGYTF; CDR3nt: TGCGCCAGCAGCCATGGAGCCGGGACAGGATTTGGCTACACCTTC
v_gene: TRBV15; d_gene: NA; j_gene: TRBJ2-7; abundance: few; CDR3aa: CATSRDRAAYEQYF; CDR3nt: TGTGCCACCAGCAGAGATCGGGCAGCGTACGAGCAGTACTTC
v_gene: TRBV5-1; d_gene: NA; j_gene: TRBJ1-3; abundance: NA; CDR3aa: CASSQSSSSGNTIYF; CDR3nt: TGCGCCAGCAGCCAGAGCAGTTCATCTGGAAACACCATATATTTT
v_gene: TRBV4-3; d_gene: NA; j_gene: TRBJ1-3; abundance: NA; CDR3aa: CASSPGTQSSGNTIYF; CDR3nt: TGCGCCAGCAGCCCCGGGACTCAGAGCTCTGGAAACACCATATATTTT
v_gene: TRBV14; d_gene: NA; j_gene: TRBJ1-4; abundance: NA; CDR3aa: CASSQTDQGWKLFF; CDR3nt: TGTGCCAGCAGCCAAACTGATCAGGGATGGAAACTGTTTTTT
v_gene: TRBV12-3/TRBV12-4; d_gene: TRBD1; j_gene: TRBJ1-6; abundance: many; CDR3aa: CASTAGQGYNSPLHF; CDR3nt: TGTGCCAGCACCGCCGGACAGGGATATAATTCACCCCTCCACTTT
v_gene: TRBV5-5; d_gene: NA; j_gene: TRBJ2-7; abundance: few; CDR3aa: CASSLQQGVGEQYF; CDR3nt: TGTGCCAGCAGCTTACAACAGGGCGTCGGGGAGCAGTACTTC
v_gene: TRBV7-6; d_gene: NA; j_gene: TRBJ1-6; abundance: few; CDR3aa: CASSRMEGINSPLHF; CDR3nt: TGTGCCAGCAGCCGGATGGAGGGGATAAATTCACCCCTCCACTTT
v_gene: TRBV7-2; d_gene: TRBD1; j_gene: TRBJ1-1; abundance: few; CDR3aa: CASSFRQGGVAGTEAFF; CDR3nt: TGTGCCAGCAGCTTTCGACAGGGAGGGGTCGCGGGCACTGAAGCTTTCTTT
v_gene: TRBV5-1; d_gene: NA; j_gene: TRBJ2-5; abundance: many; CDR3aa: CASSLAARSRMYF; CDR3nt: TGCGCCAGCAGCTTGGCGGCCCGGAGCAGGATGTACTTC
v_gene: TRBV13; d_gene: NA; j_gene: TRBJ1-2; abundance: NA; CDR3aa: CASSLDAADGYTF; CDR3nt: TGTGCCAGCAGCTTAGACGCGGCAGATGGCTACACCTTC
v_gene: TRBV11-2; d_gene: NA; j_gene: TRBJ2-3; abundance: many; CDR3aa: CASSQVRADTQYF; CDR3nt: TGTGCCAGCAGCCAGGTGCGAGCAGATACGCAGTATTTT
v_gene: TRBV18; d_gene: NA; j_gene: TRBJ1-5; abundance: NA; CDR3aa: CASSSGDIYSNQPQHF; CDR3nt: TGTGCCAGCTCATCAGGGGACATTTATAGCAATCAGCCCCAGCATTTT
v_gene: TRBV6-2/TRBV6-3; d_gene: NA; j_gene: TRBJ2-2; abundance: many; CDR3aa: CASSLESAGELFF; CDR3nt: TGTGCCAGCAGCCTAGAGAGCGCCGGGGAGCTGTTTTTT
v_gene: TRBV12-5; d_gene: NA; j_gene: TRBJ1-5; abundance: few; CDR3aa: CASGLVTGRSANQPQHF; CDR3nt: TGTGCTAGTGGTTTGGTGACCGGACGAAGCGCCAATCAGCCCCAGCATTTT